The 15 T cell receptor beta chains below come from one sample, sequenced in a study of blood T cell repertoires in COVID-19. TCRdb keeps only in-frame clones here, not all; method: immunoSEQ multiplex PCR. Of approximately 240,000 clones in the sample, 70% to 90% were seen once. Sequenced input: peripheral blood. The receptors stem from a woman aged 40 to 50 who had recovered from COVID-19.

The V and J genes are TRBV6-5 and TRBJ2-7, with a possible D match to TRBD1 (6 bases). The V gene lost 2 bases and the J gene lost 6 bases, with 11 bases spanning the gap. CDR3 length: 13 residues. Looked up from germline, CDR1 is MNHEY and CDR2 is SVGAGI. The CDR3 DNA follows: TGTGCCAGCAGTTACACCCAGGGGTCCGAGCAGTACTTC. Translating it yields CASSYTQGSEQYF.

This clone was recorded once. The chain has TRBV11-3 and TRBJ1-1, with D maybe TRBD1 (5 bases). Trimming shortened V by 4 bases and J by 5 bases, and 23 bases separated the two germline ends. The CDR3 is made up of 17 amino acids. CDR1 is SGHNT, CDR2 YENEEA, per germline. DNA for the CDR3: TGTGCCAGCAGCTCGTCGTTCGGGGACTACGGGGGTACTGAAGCTTTCTTT. Protein sequence: CASSSSFGDYGGTEAFF. Looking up the rest from reference TRBV11-3 and TRBJ1-1 gives the full variable domain: EAGVVQSPRYKIIEKKQPVAFWCNPISGHNTLYWYLQNLGQGPELLIRYENEEAVDDSQLPKDRFSAERLKGVDSTLKIQPAELGDSAVYLCASSSSFGDYGGTEAFFGQGTRLTVV.

V usage is TRBV4-2 and J usage is TRBJ2-7, with a possible D match to TRBD2 (6 bases). V lost 3 bases to trimming and J lost 0 bases, with 18 bases between them. The CDR3 is 17 residues long. Germline CDR1 reads LGHNA; CDR2 reads YNFKEQ. CDR3 residues: CASSHFAGTEGSYEQYF. The CDR3, as DNA: TGTGCCAGCAGCCATTTTGCCGGGACTGAGGGCTCCTACGAGCAGTACTTC.

To note about this clone: Other DNA sequences in the sample encode the same CDR3. The chain couples TRBV15 to TRBJ1-5; D is undetermined. The CDR3 is 13 residues long. CDR1 and CDR2 from the germline V gene are LNHNV and YYDKDF (reference sequence). The ends were cut back, 6 bases at V and 3 bases at J, with 9 bases in the middle. This CDR3 reads CATRAGYNQPQHF. The CDR3 region has the DNA TGTGCCACCAGGGCAGGCTACAATCAGCCCCAGCATTTT.

This sequence joins TRBV27 and TRBJ1-2; 7 positions match TRBD1. The CDR3 length is 13 residues. After removal of 6 bases from V and 2 bases from J, the junction contained 3 bases not matched to a gene. Germline loops: CDR1 MNHEY, CDR2 SMNVEV (reference sequence). CDR3 in amino acids: CASRDRENYGYTF. As DNA, the CDR3 is TGTGCCAGCAGAGACAGGGAAAACTATGGCTACACCTTC.

V is TRBV19 and J is TRBJ2-2, with 10 positions matching TRBD2. The V gene's germline CDR1 is LNHDA and CDR2 SQIVND (reference sequence). The CDR3 is made up of 17 amino acids. Trimming at V came to 3 bases and at J to 0 bases, leaving 4 bases not matched to a gene. For the CDR3, the DNA is TGTGCCAGTAGTATGTTAAGCGGGGGGGCGAACACCGGGGAGCTGTTTTTT. This codes for CASSMLSGGANTGELFF.

This chain links TRBV15 with TRBJ1-5; D uncertain. This CDR3 has 16 residues. The V and J ends lost 0 bases and 0 bases respectively, with 9 bases between them. Germline loops: CDR1 LNHNV, CDR2 YYDKDF (reference sequence). The CDR3 coding sequence is TGTGCCACCAGCAGAGAGAGGACTAATAGCAATCAGCCCCAGCATTTT. Translated, it gives CATSRERTNSNQPQHF. Looking up the rest from reference TRBV15 and TRBJ1-5 gives the full variable domain: DAMVIQNPRYQVTQFGKPVTLSCSQTLNHNVMYWYQQKSSQAPKLLFHYYDKDFNNEADTPDNFQSRRPNTSFCFLDIRSPGLGDTAMYLCATSRERTNSNQPQHFGDGTRLSIL.

J is TRBJ1-2 and V is TRBV30; weak D call: TRBD1 (5 bases). Germline assignment: CDR1 GTSNPN and CDR2 SVGIG (reference sequence). The CDR3 runs to 13 residues. V gave up 0 bases and J gave up 7 bases, with 12 bases separating them. The CDR3 bases are TGTGCCTGGAGTGTTACAATTCAGGGTGGCTACACCTTC. Encoded protein: CAWSVTIQGGYTF.

V usage is TRBV5-4 and J usage is TRBJ2-7, with 8 nucleotides matching TRBD1. Germline V gene sequence: CDR1 SGHNT, CDR2 YYREEE (reference sequence). The V gene end was trimmed by 4 bases and the J gene end by 3 bases; junction bases not matched to a gene: 6. This CDR3 has 14 residues. The CDR3 DNA reads TGTGCCAGCAGCCCGGGACAGGAGGACTACGAGCAGTACTTC. It translates to CASSPGQEDYEQYF.

This clone has only a few counts. This same CDR3 is encoded by further DNA sequences in the sample. This chain uses TRBV6-1 with TRBJ2-5; the match to TRBD2 covers 12 bases. Germline assignment: CDR1 MNHNS and CDR2 SASEGT. The CDR3 runs to 15 residues. The V gene end was trimmed by 2 bases and the J gene end by 4 bases; junction bases not matched to a gene: 2. The CDR3 loop reads CASSELAGGPETQYF. DNA of the CDR3: TGTGCCAGCAGTGAACTAGCGGGGGGGCCAGAGACCCAGTACTTC.

The chain has TRBV6-5 and TRBJ1-4; the D is unclear. Trimming left V 6 bases short and J 8 bases short, with 16 bases between. CDR3 size: 14 residues. CDR1 and CDR2 from the germline V gene are MNHEY and SVGAGI. DNA of the CDR3: TGTGCCAGCAGCATGCTTTACAGTAACGAAAAACTGTTTTTT. This translates into CASSMLYSNEKLFF.

This chain joins TRBV27 and TRBJ2-7; TRBD1 matches at 9 bases. Per the germline V gene, CDR1 is MNHEY and CDR2 is SMNVEV (reference sequence). The trim removed 4 bases at V and 2 bases at J, leaving 6 bases unmatched. The CDR3 loop spans 15 amino acids. CDR3 nucleotide sequence: TGTGCCAGCAGTTCGCTGGGACAGGGTACCTACGAGCAGTACTTC. Amino acid sequence: CASSSLGQGTYEQYF.

The chain recombines TRBV27 with TRBJ2-1, with D tentatively TRBD1 (6 bases). The CDR3 has 14 residues. Germline values: CDR1 MNHEY, CDR2 SMNVEV (reference sequence). The V gene lost 6 bases and the J gene lost 4 bases, with 13 bases spanning the gap. CDR3 in DNA: TGTGCCAGCAGGAGAGAGGGGGTATACAATGAGCAGTTCTTC. Encoded protein: CASRREGVYNEQFF.

This sequence joins TRBV6-6 and TRBJ2-4, with D possibly matching TRBD2 (5 bases). Germline CDR1 reads MNHNY; CDR2 reads SVGAGI (reference sequence). The CDR3 covers 15 residues. The germline V and J ends were trimmed by 5 bases and 6 bases, with 17 bases remaining between them. CDR3 residues: CASSRPPGIRNIQYF. The DNA of the CDR3 is TGTGCCAGCAGTCGCCCCCCCGGGATACGAAACATTCAGTACTTC.

This chain joins TRBV2 and TRBJ2-7; D gene uncertain. The CDR3 covers 13 residues. Germline values: CDR1 SNHLY, CDR2 FYNNEI. Trimming took 4 bases from V and 3 from J, leaving 10 bases between them. The CDR3 DNA sequence: TGTGCCAGCAGTGCGATAGAGGACTACGAGCAGTACTTC. Translation: CASSAIEDYEQYF.